These T cell receptor beta chains were read from a single sample in a study of OX40 agonist ivuxolimab in advanced cancers. Method: immunoSEQ multiplex PCR; TCRdb's copy keeps in-frame clones and lacks some. The sample includes about 62,000 clones, approximately 85% of them seen just once. Material: CD4+ or CD8+ T cells sorted from blood, obtained in a trial of the OX40 agonist ivuxolimab. The receptors here all came from an adult with an advanced solid tumor such as melanoma, head and neck, liver or kidney cancer. CDR3s include the opening cysteine and the closing phenylalanine or tryptophan. The D gene is left open where the match is weak. Size values are once, few and many counts, or a class for expanded clones, and some rows have none.

.	15	TRBV4-1	TRBJ2-1	.	TGCGCCAGCAGCCAAGAAAGATCGGTGCCGGGCTCCGAGTTCTTC	CASSQERSVPGSEFF
.	14	TRBV6-6	TRBJ2-1	.	TGTGCCAGCAGTTCAGGGACATGGGGCGACGAGCAGTTCTTC	CASSSGTWGDEQFF
.	12	TRBV2	TRBJ2-1	TRBD2	TGTGCCAGCAGTACCAGGACTAGCGGGATGTTCTTC	CASSTRTSGMFF
once	15	TRBV6-1	TRBJ2-7	.	TGTGCCAGCAGTGAAGCCCCCGGGATCCCCTACGAGCAGTACTTC	CASSEAPGIPYEQYF
.	15	TRBV5-1	TRBJ2-6	.	TGCGCCAGCAGCTTGGGAGGCTCTGGGGCCAACGTCCTGACTTTC	CASSLGGSGANVLTF
.	11	TRBV11-2	TRBJ2-1	.	TGTGCCAGCAGATACTACAATGAGCAGTTCTTC	CASRYYNEQFF
.	14	TRBV7-6	TRBJ1-2	.	TGTGCCAGCAGCTTACCAGGCCCCCAGGCAGGCTACACCTTC	CASSLPGPQAGYTF
.	13	TRBV9	TRBJ1-1	.	TGTGCCAGCACCGCCGAGGGAAGCACTGAAGCTTTCTTT	CASTAEGSTEAFF
.	14	TRBV30	TRBJ1-1	.	TGTGCCTGGAGATATAACACCCCGAACACTGAAGCCTTCTTT	CAWRYNTPNTEAFF
.	15	TRBV7-9	TRBJ1-5	.	TGTGCCAGCAGCTTCGGGGCCGGGGTCAATCAGCCCCAGCATTTT	CASSFGAGVNQPQHF
.	15	TRBV13	TRBJ2-7	TRBD1	TGTGCCAGCAGCACCCGGACAGGGGACGACTACGAGCAGTACTTC	CASSTRTGDDYEQYF
few	15	TRBV9	TRBJ2-7	TRBD2	TGTGCCAGCAGCGTCGGAGACGGGAGGCTCTACGAGCAGTACTTC	CASSVGDGRLYEQYF
few	13	TRBV29-1	TRBJ2-3	.	TGCAGCGTTGACACCTCCTATTCTGGTACGCAGTATTTT	CSVDTSYSGTQYF
.	16	TRBV7-8	TRBJ2-1	TRBD2	TGTGCCAGCACCCCAGCGGGGGGAATAGCCTACAATGAGCAGTTCTTC	CASTPAGGIAYNEQFF
many	13	TRBV5-4	TRBJ2-7	.	TGTGCCAGCAGCTTGACAGGGTCGGACGAGCAGTACTTC	CASSLTGSDEQYF
.	13	TRBV27	TRBJ2-1	.	TGTGCCAGCAGTTTATTCCTGGGGGCGGGGCAGTTCTTC	CASSLFLGAGQFF
.	18	TRBV14	TRBJ2-1	TRBD2	TGTGCCAGCAGCCCGGGACTAGCGGGAGGGCCCGGGGGATTTGAGCAGTTCTTC	CASSPGLAGGPGGFEQFF
few	16	TRBV9	TRBJ2-1	.	TGTGCCAGCAGCGATGCTGGGTCAGGCGCTAGCGCTGAGCAGTTCTTC	CASSDAGSGASAEQFF
.	15	TRBV27	TRBJ1-5	.	TGTGCCAGCAGTTTATATCCGGACGGGAATCAGCCCCAGCATTTT	CASSLYPDGNQPQHF
.	13	TRBV6-6	TRBJ1-2	TRBD1	TGTGCCAGCAGTCGACAGGGGCACTATGGCTACACCTTC	CASSRQGHYGYTF
few	13	TRBV7-3	TRBJ2-5	.	TGTGCCAGCAGCCCCGGGGCTCAAGAGACCCAGTACTTC	CASSPGAQETQYF
.	16	TRBV7-6	TRBJ2-1	.	TGTGCCAGCAGCTTAGAGGGTGCAGGGTATTACAATGAGCAGTTCTTC	CASSLEGAGYYNEQFF
.	15	TRBV4-1	TRBJ2-1	TRBD1	TGCGCCAGCAGCCAAGATCAACAGGGGTACAATGAGCAGTTCTTC	CASSQDQQGYNEQFF
.	16	TRBV6-5	TRBJ2-1	TRBD2	TGTGCCAGCAGTTACTCGACGCGGGGGGGCCGCGGTGAGCAGTTCTTC	CASSYSTRGGRGEQFF
.	12	TRBV19	TRBJ1-6	.	TGTGCCAGTATGAGGGATAATTCACCCCTCCACTTT	CASMRDNSPLHF
.	13	TRBV7-7	TRBJ2-1	.	TGTGCCAGCAGCTTAGCAGGTGTCAATGAGCAGTTCTTC	CASSLAGVNEQFF
.	13	TRBV6-5	TRBJ1-5	.	TGTGCCAGCAGTTATGAGGGAGGTCAGCCCCAGCATTTT	CASSYEGGQPQHF
.	12	TRBV11-2	TRBJ2-7	.	TGTGCCAGCAGTTGGACCATTTACGAGCAGTACTTC	CASSWTIYEQYF
few	16	TRBV28	TRBJ2-6	.	TGTGCCAGCAGTGACGCAGGGCTCTCGGGGGCCAACGTCCTGACTTTC	CASSDAGLSGANVLTF
.	14	TRBV4-1	TRBJ1-1	.	TGCGCCAGCAGCCAAGAAGGGGGGTATTCTGAAGCTTTCTTT	CASSQEGGYSEAFF
.	12	TRBV4-1	TRBJ1-1	.	TGCGCCAGCAGCCAAGATCTAATTGAAGCTTTCTTT	CASSQDLIEAFF
.	14	TRBV15	TRBJ2-2	.	TGTGCCACCAGCAGGGTTCGGGATACCGGGGAGCTGTTTTTT	CATSRVRDTGELFF